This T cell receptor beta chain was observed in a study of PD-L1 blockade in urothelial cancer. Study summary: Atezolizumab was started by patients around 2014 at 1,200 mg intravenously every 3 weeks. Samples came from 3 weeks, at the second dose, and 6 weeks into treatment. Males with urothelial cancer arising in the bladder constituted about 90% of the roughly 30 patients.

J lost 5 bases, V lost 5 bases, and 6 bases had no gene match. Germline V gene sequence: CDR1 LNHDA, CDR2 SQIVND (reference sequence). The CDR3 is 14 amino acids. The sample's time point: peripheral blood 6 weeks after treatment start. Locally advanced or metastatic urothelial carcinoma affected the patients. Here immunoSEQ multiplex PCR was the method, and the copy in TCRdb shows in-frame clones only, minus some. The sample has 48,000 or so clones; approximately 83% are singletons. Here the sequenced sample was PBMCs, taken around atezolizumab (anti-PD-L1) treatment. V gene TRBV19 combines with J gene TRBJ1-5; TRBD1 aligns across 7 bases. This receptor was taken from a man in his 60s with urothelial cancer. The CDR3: CASSPDRVDQPQHF. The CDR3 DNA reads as TGTGCCAGTAGTCCCGACAGGGTCGATCAGCCCCAGCATTTT.